One sample yielded the 32 T cell receptor beta chains listed below, sequenced in a study of blood T cell repertoires in COVID-19. Method: immunoSEQ multiplex PCR; TCRdb's copy keeps in-frame clones and lacks some. The sample holds roughly 120,000 clones, about nine tenths seen once. The sequencing sample was made of peripheral blood. Receptors originate from a human donor in a cohort sampled during active COVID-19.

The chain uses TRBV12-3 or TRBV12-4 and TRBJ2-1; 8 bases map to TRBD2. With 5 bases clipped from V and 15 bases from J, the junction kept 12 bases outside the gene matches. The CDR3 runs 13 residues. The chain's CDR3 is CASSPSGSRWAFF. The CDR3 region has the DNA TGTGCCAGCAGTCCTAGCGGGTCAAGATGGGCGTTCTTC.

V and J are TRBV28 and TRBJ1-4; unclear D gene. V was trimmed by 4 bases and J by 5 bases, leaving 11 bases between them. The length of the CDR3 is 14 residues. CDR1 and CDR2 (germline): MDHEN, SYDVKM. The CDR3: CASSSGGPNEKLFF. The DNA of the CDR3 is TGTGCCAGCAGTTCCGGAGGGCCGAATGAAAAACTGTTTTTT. Using reference TRBV28 and TRBJ1-4 for the parts outside the CDR3, the full variable domain is DVKVTQSSRYLVKRTGEKVFLECVQDMDHENMFWYRQDPGLGLRLIYFSYDVKMKEKGDIPEGYSVSREKKERFSLILESASTNQTSMYLCASSSGGPNEKLFFGSGTQLSVL.

The chain links TRBV29-1 to TRBJ2-1; D gene ambiguous. The CDR3 totals 12 residues. The germline gives CDR1 SQVTM, CDR2 ANQGSEA. V was trimmed by 5 bases and J by 2 bases, leaving 7 bases between them. The CDR3 sequence is CSVQVAYNEQFF. The CDR3 DNA reads TGCAGCGTTCAAGTCGCCTACAATGAGCAGTTCTTC.

The chain couples TRBV12-3 or TRBV12-4 to TRBJ2-5; perhaps TRBD2 as D (5 bases). Trimming removed 6 bases at V and 2 bases at J, with 10 bases between. The CDR3 has 13 residues. CDR3 coding DNA: TGTGCCAGCAGCTGGACTGTACAAGAGACCCAGTACTTC. It specifies CASSWTVQETQYF.

V usage is TRBV27 and J usage is TRBJ2-7; 10 positions agree with TRBD2. V gave up 5 bases and J gave up 2 bases; unmatched junction bases: 9. CDR1 MNHEY and CDR2 SMNVEV come from the germline V gene (reference sequence). This CDR3 region has 16 residues. The CDR3 DNA sequence: TGTGCCAGCAGTCGGCTTAGCGGGGGGTTACCCTACGAGCAGTACTTC. Translating gives CASSRLSGGLPYEQYF.

In its sample, this clone was seen a few times. The V gene is TRBV13, the J gene TRBJ2-3; tentatively, D is TRBD2 (5 bases). The length of the CDR3 is 15 residues. V was trimmed by 4 bases and J by 0 bases, leaving 11 bases between them. Germline V gene sequence: CDR1 PRHDT, CDR2 FYEKMQ (reference sequence). The CDR3 DNA reads as TGTGCCAGCAGCTCCGGACGGACTAGCACAGATACGCAGTATTTT. Its translation is CASSSGRTSTDTQYF.

The DNA of the CDR3 is TGTGCCAGCAGCTTGGCCGGCAGGGGAAGCGGCTACACCTTC. This gives the protein CASSLAGRGSGYTF. The chain is built from TRBV5-5 and TRBJ1-2; the D gene is possibly TRBD1 (6 bases). Germline V gene data show CDR1 as SGHKS and CDR2 as YYEKEE (reference sequence). V was cut by 0 bases and J by 8 bases, with 14 bases left in between. This CDR3 is 14 amino acids long.

A note on this clone: This sample includes further DNA sequences coding for the same CDR3. The CDR3 region is CASSGTGGSYEQYF. In nucleotides, the CDR3 is TGCGCCAGCAGCGGGACAGGGGGTAGTTACGAGCAGTACTTC. The V and J genes are TRBV5-1 and TRBJ2-7, with 11 nucleotides matching TRBD1. CDR3 size: 14 residues. Germline CDR1 and CDR2: SGHRS and YFSETQ. V was pared by 4 bases and J by 4 bases, with 4 bases of the junction left unmatched.

CDR3: CASSQVYFMGGGDTDTQYF. The CDR3, as DNA: TGTGCCAGCAGCCAAGTATATTTTATGGGGGGAGGCGACACAGATACGCAGTATTTT. The V call is TRBV3-1 (or the pseudogene TRBV3-2), the J call TRBJ2-3; D is perhaps TRBD2 (6 bases). CDR1 is LGHDT, CDR2 YNNKEL, per germline (reference sequence). There are 19 residues in the CDR3. The V end was cut by 1 base, the J end by 2 bases, with 22 bases between.

This rearrangement joins TRBV19 to TRBJ2-5, with 11 bases identical to TRBD1. Germline CDR1 is LNHDA and CDR2 is SQIVND (reference sequence). The CDR3 runs to 16 residues. V lost 10 bases, J lost 1 base, and 11 bases stayed unmatched. CDR3 nucleotide sequence: TGTGCCACCGTCAAGGCCGGGACAGGGGGCCAAGAGACCCAGTACTTC. This translates into CATVKAGTGGQETQYF.

The gene calls are TRBV11-3 and TRBJ2-2, with 7 positions matching TRBD2. CDR1 and CDR2 (germline): SGHNT, YENEEA. Germline trimming cut 4 bases from V and 4 bases from J; bases unmatched to any gene: 6. The CDR3 totals 15 residues. CDR3 bases: TGTGCCAGCAGCTCAAGCGGGGTTTCCACCGGGGAGCTGTTTTTT. This encodes CASSSSGVSTGELFF.

This chain joins TRBV6-5 and TRBJ2-7, with 9 positions matching TRBD2. Germline V CDR1 and CDR2: MNHEY, SVGAGI. Trimming took 5 bases from V and 5 from J; bases not matched to a gene: 7. This CDR3 is built from 14 residues. The CDR3 nucleotides read TGTGCCAGCAGTACGGGACTAGCATCCAACGAGCAGTACTTC. It translates to CASSTGLASNEQYF.

J is TRBJ1-1 and V is TRBV5-3, with D unresolved. TRBV5-3 is flagged as an ORF with uncertain function. V was cut by 2 bases and J by 3 bases, with 5 bases left in between. The CDR3 loop spans 12 amino acids. CDR3 sequence: CARSLVDTEAFF. In nucleotides, the CDR3 is TGTGCCAGAAGCTTAGTAGACACTGAAGCTTTCTTT.

This CDR3 reads CATSRDRPGETEAFF. The CDR3 nucleotides are TGTGCCACCAGCAGAGATCGGCCCGGGGAGACGGAAGCTTTCTTT. The chain is built from TRBV15 and TRBJ1-1; D remains unclear. The CDR3 spans 15 residues. CDR1 LNHNV and CDR2 YYDKDF come from the germline V gene (reference sequence). Deletions cut 0 bases from V and 8 bases from J, with 16 bases between. Together with reference TRBV15 and TRBJ1-1, the CDR3 gives the full variable domain: DAMVIQNPRYQVTQFGKPVTLSCSQTLNHNVMYWYQQKSSQAPKLLFHYYDKDFNNEADTPDNFQSRRPNTSFCFLDIRSPGLGDTAMYLCATSRDRPGETEAFFGQGTRLTVV.

The gene calls are TRBV20-1 and TRBJ1-1; D might be TRBD1 (5 bases). Germline-derived CDR1 and CDR2 are DFQATT and SNEGSKA (reference sequence). The ends were cut back, 6 bases at V and 8 bases at J, with 10 bases in the middle. The CDR3 covers 10 residues. CDR3 protein: CSATDIEAFF. The CDR3 DNA sequence: TGCAGTGCGACGGACATAGAAGCTTTCTTT.

The chain couples TRBV23-1 to TRBJ2-7; D may be TRBD1 (5 bases). TRBV23-1 qualifies as an ORF whose function is uncertain. Trimming shortened V by 7 bases and J by 5 bases, and 18 bases separated the two germline ends. CDR3 length: 14 amino acids. The CDR3 DNA reads TGCGCCAGCACCCTCAATCCCAGGGCAGACGAGCAGTACTTC. Its translation is CASTLNPRADEQYF.

The CDR3 region is CASSPPRDRGLWETQYF. DNA for the CDR3: TGTGCCAGCAGTCCACCCCGGGACAGGGGGCTTTGGGAGACCCAGTACTTC. The chain carries TRBV2 and TRBJ2-5; 12 nucleotides line up with TRBD1. CDR1 and CDR2 from the germline V gene are SNHLY and FYNNEI. The V gene end was trimmed by 5 bases and the J gene end by 5 bases; junction bases not matched to a gene: 12. CDR3 length equals 17 residues. Together with reference TRBV2 and TRBJ2-5, the CDR3 gives the full variable domain: EPEVTQTPSHQVTQMGQEVILRCVPISNHLYFYWYRQILGQKVEFLVSFYNNEISEKSEIFDDQFSVERPDGSNFTLKIRSTKLEDSAMYFCASSPPRDRGLWETQYFGPGTRLLVL.

This clone turned up a few times. The chain has TRBV27 and TRBJ2-7; a weak D match, TRBD1 (6 bases). Germline lookup yields CDR1 MNHEY and CDR2 SMNVEV (reference sequence). The CDR3 extends over 14 amino acids. With 6 bases removed from V and 2 bases from J, the gap between germline ends came to 14 bases. The CDR3 coding sequence is TGTGCCAGCAGGGACCGGGACACGGCCTACGAGCAGTACTTC. Translated, it gives CASRDRDTAYEQYF.

V usage is TRBV6-4 and J usage is TRBJ1-2; 8 positions match TRBD1. Germline-derived CDR1 and CDR2 are MRHNA and SNTAGT. This CDR3 has 13 amino acids. J gave up 7 bases and V 3 bases, and 4 bases lay outside the gene matches. The CDR3 region is CASSEGQGRGYTF. CDR3 sequence (DNA): TGTGCCAGCAGTGAAGGACAGGGTCGTGGCTACACCTTC.

The gene calls are TRBV15 and TRBJ1-1; D call uncertain. The CDR3 length is 14 residues. Between the trimmed V and J ends, which lost 1 base and 1 base, there was a span of 7 bases. Germline V gene sequence: CDR1 LNHNV, CDR2 YYDKDF (reference sequence). The CDR3, as DNA: TGTGCCACCAGCAGAGTCGGAGAGAACACTGAAGCTTTCTTT. This encodes CATSRVGENTEAFF.

The CDR3 nucleotides read TGTGCCAGCAGTTACTCGGGGGGGCTGGACTATGGCTACACCTTC. This gives the protein CASSYSGGLDYGYTF. J is TRBJ1-2 and V is TRBV6-5; D is perhaps TRBD1 (6 bases). This CDR3 comprises 15 residues. Trimming removed 0 bases from V and 3 bases from J, with 11 bases in between. Germline loops: CDR1 MNHEY, CDR2 SVGAGI.

This chain links TRBV11-2 with TRBJ1-4, with D unclear. Per the germline V gene, CDR1 is SGHAT and CDR2 is FQNNGV. The V end was cut by 1 base, the J end by 4 bases, with 13 bases between. This CDR3 comprises 16 residues. The CDR3 loop is CASSLVPTRYNEKLFF. CDR3 sequence (DNA): TGTGCCAGCAGCTTAGTCCCGACTCGCTATAATGAAAAACTGTTTTTT.

The J gene is TRBJ1-1, the V gene TRBV5-1; D may be TRBD1 (6 bases). Deletions cut 7 bases from V and 1 base from J, with 8 bases between. There are 12 residues in the CDR3. Per germline, CDR1 SGHRS and CDR2 YFSETQ. The CDR3 reads CASQDRNTEAFF. The CDR3 DNA reads TGCGCCAGCCAGGACAGGAACACTGAAGCTTTCTTT.

This sequence joins TRBV7-9 and TRBJ1-4; TRBD1 matches 9 bases. V was clipped by 3 bases and J by 6 bases; unmatched bases: 5. This CDR3 has 15 amino acids. The germline CDR1 and CDR2 sequences are SEHNR and FQNEAQ (reference sequence). The CDR3, as DNA: TGTGCCAGCAGCTTCCCGGGACAGGGCGATGAAAAACTGTTTTTT. It translates to CASSFPGQGDEKLFF.

The chain couples TRBV19 to TRBJ1-2; the D is unclear. Trimming took off 4 bases at V and 8 bases at J, with 17 bases between the two ends. This CDR3 has 14 residues. Germline CDR1 is LNHDA and CDR2 is SQIVND (reference sequence). The CDR3 here is CASSSFPGSGGYTF. CDR3 coding DNA: TGTGCCAGTAGTAGCTTCCCGGGGAGTGGCGGCTACACCTTC.

A few counts support this clone. The V and J genes are TRBV2 and TRBJ2-7; 14 bases map to TRBD2. Germline V CDR1 and CDR2: SNHLY, FYNNEI. CDR3 size: 15 residues. V gave up 6 bases and J gave up 3 bases; unmatched junction bases: 4. The CDR3 loop reads CASRAGTSGSYEQYF. CDR3 nucleotide sequence: TGTGCCAGCAGAGCGGGGACTAGCGGGAGCTACGAGCAGTACTTC.

For this clone: At one boundary the junction diverges from the germline segment, which might be a read error. The chain uses TRBV2 and TRBJ2-1; no clear D. There are 12 residues in the CDR3. CDR1 is SNHLY and CDR2 is FYNNEI in the germline V gene. The CDR3 nucleotides are TGTGCCAGCAGTGACCAAATAGTTGGTTCGGTCTTC. This encodes CASSDQIVGSVF.

The rearrangement links TRBV6-5 to TRBJ2-2; 10 bases match TRBD1. Germline V gene lookup returns CDR1 MNHEY and CDR2 SVGAGI. After removal of 6 bases from V and 6 bases from J, the junction contained 7 bases not matched to a gene. The CDR3 runs to 15 residues. Written as DNA, the CDR3 is TGTGCCAGCAGATCACCGGGGACAGGGGCCGGGGAGCTGTTTTTT. It yields the protein CASRSPGTGAGELFF.

This clone showed up just once. The chain links TRBV6-5 to TRBJ2-7, with 8 bases matching TRBD1. V lost 9 bases, J lost 0 bases, and 1 base stayed unmatched. The length of the CDR3 is 12 residues. Germline V CDR1 and CDR2: MNHEY, SVGAGI. The DNA for the CDR3 is TGTGCCAGACAGGGGGACTCCTACGAGCAGTACTTC. Translated, it gives CARQGDSYEQYF.

The chain couples TRBV3-1 (or the pseudogene TRBV3-2) to TRBJ2-3; 9 nucleotides match TRBD2. Germline values: CDR1 LGHDT, CDR2 YNNKEL (reference sequence). The ends lost 0 bases at V and 3 bases at J; junction bases unmatched: 4. CDR3 length: 16 residues. CDR3 residues: CASSQELAGKTDTQYF. CDR3 nucleotides: TGTGCCAGCAGCCAAGAGCTAGCGGGGAAGACAGATACGCAGTATTTT.

The chain uses TRBV10-2 and TRBJ1-2, with 10 bases that match TRBD1. V dropped 5 bases and J dropped 5; count of bases not matched to a gene: 8. CDR3 length equals 15 residues. Germline V gene data show CDR1 as WSHSY and CDR2 as SAAADI. The CDR3 spells CASSPFGTGDYGYTF. In DNA form, the CDR3 reads TGCGCCAGCAGTCCCTTTGGGACAGGGGATTATGGCTACACCTTC.

The chain links TRBV12-3 or TRBV12-4 to TRBJ2-5, with D unclear. This CDR3 contains 12 residues. Trimming left V 3 bases short and J 5 bases short, with 7 bases between. CDR3 in DNA: TGTGCCAGCAGTTTCTCCGGGGAGACCCAGTACTTC. Encoded protein: CASSFSGETQYF.